This passage covers 9 T cell receptor beta chains from one sample sequenced in a study of neurological immune-mediated disorders. TCRdb called the 5' RACE reads again in MiXCR, with one record for every CDR3 protein. The table has roughly 80,000 distinct CDR3 sequences, approximately 10% seen once. The specimen was PBMCs. Receptors were obtained from a man aged 35-49 years in good health.

This clonotype has a count of ten or more. This chain links TRBV5-1 with TRBJ2-7; 14 nucleotides line up with TRBD2. V trimming: 4 bases; J trimming: 5 bases; junction bases outside the gene matches: 14. The CDR3 loop spans 18 amino acids. Germline V gene data show CDR1 as SGHRS and CDR2 as YFSETQ. The CDR3 DNA sequence: TGCGCCAGCAGCCCGCAAACCGGGACTAGCGGGAGAAGGAACGAGCAGTACTTC. Its protein is CASSPQTGTSGRRNEQYF.

This clonotype occurred many times. This chain joins TRBV28 and TRBJ2-1; TRBD1 matches at 10 bases. In germline, CDR1 is MDHEN, CDR2 SYDVKM. The V segment lost 4 bases and the J segment 7 bases; nucleotides outside the gene matches: 1. The CDR3 consists of 13 residues. This chain's CDR3 is CASSSGQGNEQFF. CDR3 DNA: TGTGCCAGCAGTTCGGGACAGGGGAATGAGCAGTTCTTC.

This clonotype was found many times. V is TRBV20-1 and J is TRBJ2-1, with 8 positions matching TRBD2. Germline-derived CDR1 and CDR2 are DFQATT and SNEGSKA (reference sequence). The CDR3 runs 17 residues. The ends lost 0 bases at V and 7 bases at J; junction bases unmatched: 14. The CDR3 DNA sequence: TGCAGTGCTAGAGACCCGGGCGGGCGGGAGGTTCTGAATGAGCAGTTCTTC. This gives the protein CSARDPGGREVLNEQFF.

This clonotype came up many times. V usage is TRBV5-1 and J usage is TRBJ2-1; D not certain. The CDR3 covers 14 residues. CDR1 is SGHRS and CDR2 is YFSETQ in the germline V gene. Trimming stripped 4 bases from V and 3 bases from J, with 11 bases between. This CDR3 is CASSPDSHYNEQFF. The CDR3 DNA reads TGCGCCAGCAGCCCCGACTCCCACTACAATGAGCAGTTCTTC.

V and J are TRBV30 and TRBJ2-5; no reliable D call. The CDR3 length is 15 residues. V lost 4 bases and J 1 base, leaving 16 bases between the germline ends. Per the germline V gene, CDR1 is GTSNPN and CDR2 is SVGIG (reference sequence). This CDR3 reads CAWTVSNTAQETQYF. The CDR3 DNA is TGTGCCTGGACGGTGTCCAATACGGCCCAAGAGACCCAGTACTTC.

This clonotype was seen at least ten times. The chain is built from TRBV7-2 and TRBJ2-3; perhaps D is TRBD1 or TRBD2 (6 bases each). V dropped 0 bases and J dropped 2 bases, with 9 bases sitting between them. The CDR3 runs to 15 residues. Looked up from germline, CDR1 is SGHTA and CDR2 is FQGNSA. CDR3 coding DNA: TGTGCCAGCAGCTTAGCGGGGGGCCACACAGATACGCAGTATTTT. Its protein product is CASSLAGGHTDTQYF.

This clonotype was seen repeatedly, ten times or more. The chain is built from TRBV25-1 and TRBJ2-7; D not resolved. There are 12 residues in the CDR3. The V and J ends lost 7 bases and 4 bases respectively, with 11 bases between them. Germline values: CDR1 MGHDK, CDR2 SYGVNS. CDR3 coding DNA: TGTGCCAGCACCGGCAGGCGTTACGAGCAGTACTTC. Its protein is CASTGRRYEQYF.

This clonotype was seen at least ten times. The chain has TRBV29-1 and TRBJ2-5, with TRBD1 matching over 8 bases. The CDR3 is made up of 14 amino acids. V was pared by 6 bases and J by 5 bases, with 11 bases of the junction left unmatched. Germline V gives CDR1 SQVTM, CDR2 ANQGSEA. The CDR3 bases are TGCAGCGTCTGGACAGGGTCGTCGGGGGAGACCCAGTACTTC. As protein: CSVWTGSSGETQYF.

This clonotype was seen many times. The V and J genes are TRBV20-1 and TRBJ1-5; no clear D gene. Trimming removed 5 bases at V and 0 bases at J, with 11 bases between. This CDR3 comprises 14 residues. Germline V gene sequence: CDR1 DFQATT, CDR2 SNEGSKA (reference sequence). CDR3 in DNA: TGCAGTGCTTCGGACCCTAATAGCAATCAGCCCCAGCATTTT. Its translation: CSASDPNSNQPQHF.